The text below deals with one TCR beta chain. Its specificity is not known. This sample also contains other DNA sequences that code for the same CDR3. The CDR3 totals 12 residues. Germline assignment: CDR1 GTSNPN and CDR2 SVGIG (reference sequence). Trimming took 2 bases from V and 2 from J, leaving 6 bases between them. Naive CD8 cells were CD45RO-negative, positively selected for CCR7, excluding terminally differentiated effector memory CD45RA+ cells. Replicate PCRs from sorted subsets contained about 200 ng DNA, which is 29,000 or so T cell genomes. Only in-frame clones appear in the TCRdb table, and some are missing; sequencing was by immunoSEQ multiplex PCR. The sample shows about 2 million clones, approximately 94% of them seen only once. This entry comes from a study of shared clonotypes between healthy human individuals. Overall study context: A couple of female and a few male donors aged 18 to 49 were enrolled. Findings and limits, study-wide: Some clonotypes were shared by all four sorted-subset donors, while others were not shared. The non-shared ones had lower generation probabilities than the shared ones.

This TCR was sampled from a man younger than 35 in good health. Input material: naive CD8+ T cells sorted from blood. The chain links TRBV30 to TRBJ2-5; no reliable D call. For the CDR3, the DNA is TGTGCCTGGAGTCTAGGACAAGAGACCCAGTACTTC. It encodes CAWSLGQETQYF.